This T cell receptor (beta chain) stems from a study of quantifying T cell responses using KT2 cells. The wider study: TCR alpha and beta constant-region primers primed reverse transcription of RNA. A predetermined fluorescence threshold ended the second PCR, run as a qPCR.

An oligo carrying a UMI was ligated to the cDNA 3' end. An equimolar mix of RC1.1 and RC1.2 primed the beta chain across TRBC1 and TRBC2. In TCRdb, the UMI-ligation and nested PCR reads were re-called with MiXCR into one record per CDR3 protein. The table has some 41,000 distinct CDR3 sequences, more than 15% seen once. The CDR3 spans 16 residues. Trimming took off 2 bases at V and 5 bases at J, with 21 bases between the two ends. The V gene's germline CDR1 is DFQATT and CDR2 SNEGSKA (reference sequence). The sample comprised PBMCs spiked with cells of the T cell clone KT2. The source of this sequence is a human donor. The V call is TRBV20-1, the J call TRBJ2-5, with D possibly called TRBD1 or TRBD2 (6 bases each). CDR3 nucleotides: TGCAGTGCTAGAAAGATGGGGGGCGCCGCCGTGGAGACCCAGTACTTC. It is translated as CSARKMGGAAVETQYF.